What follows are 11 T cell receptor beta chains derived from one specimen sequenced in a study of blood T cell repertoires in COVID-19. Measured with immunoSEQ multiplex PCR; TCRdb has only the in-frame clones, and not every one. This table has tens of thousands of clones, more than 75% appearing once. The sample comprised peripheral blood. These receptors came from an elderly woman with active or convalescent COVID-19.

The V and J genes are TRBV19 and TRBJ1-2; tentatively, D is TRBD1 (5 bases). The CDR3 consists of 15 residues. V dropped 3 bases and J dropped 2 bases, with 13 bases sitting between them. CDR1 and CDR2 from the germline V gene are LNHDA and SQIVND (reference sequence). The CDR3 coding sequence is TGTGCCAGTAGTATTGCAGGGTACGAGAACTATGGCTACACCTTC. This encodes CASSIAGYENYGYTF.

This clone was counted a single time. The genes are TRBV29-1 and TRBJ2-1; no clear D. This CDR3 is 10 amino acids long. The V gene's germline CDR1 is SQVTM and CDR2 ANQGSEA. V was shortened by 5 bases and J by 9 bases, with 8 bases between the two germline ends. CDR3 region: CSVLQVEQFF. The DNA of the CDR3 is TGCAGCGTTCTCCAGGTTGAGCAGTTCTTC.

V gene TRBV7-2 combines with J gene TRBJ1-6; 10 bases map to TRBD1. Germline V gene sequence: CDR1 SGHTA, CDR2 FQGNSA. The ends lost 1 base at V and 7 bases at J; junction bases unmatched: 4. The CDR3 contains 16 residues. Written as DNA, the CDR3 is TGTGCCAGCAGCTTAGAGGGACAGGGGTACAATTCACCCCTCCACTTT. This translates into CASSLEGQGYNSPLHF. Looking up the rest from reference TRBV7-2 and TRBJ1-6 gives the full variable domain: GAGVSQSPSNKVTEKGKDVELRCDPISGHTALYWYRQSLGQGLEFLIYFQGNSAPDKSGLPSDRFSAERTGGSVSTLTIQRTQQEDSAVYLCASSLEGQGYNSPLHFGNGTRLTVT.

The chain couples TRBV12-5 to TRBJ2-7; 9 bases fit TRBD1. Germline V gene lookup returns CDR1 LGHNT and CDR2 FRNRAP. The CDR3 runs to 15 residues. Losses at the gene ends were 1 base for V and 3 bases for J; bases not matched to a gene: 4. The CDR3, as DNA: TGTGCTAGTGGTTTGGGTCCGGGACAGGGCTACGAGCAGTACTTC. This sequence encodes CASGLGPGQGYEQYF.

The chain combines TRBV25-1 with TRBJ2-2, with D perhaps matching TRBD1 (5 bases). The CDR3 totals 15 residues. The ends were cut back, 1 base at V and 4 bases at J, with 10 bases in the middle. The germline gives CDR1 MGHDK, CDR2 SYGVNS. CDR3 amino acids: CASSELDTITGELFF. The CDR3 DNA reads TGTGCCAGCAGTGAATTGGACACCATCACCGGGGAGCTGTTTTTT.

This chain links TRBV7-3 with TRBJ2-7; TRBD2 matches 7 bases. J lost 2 bases, V lost 1 base, and 11 bases had no gene match. Germline CDR1 and CDR2: SGHTA and FQGTGA. The CDR3 is 17 amino acids. CDR3 residues: CASSLRGGSQDTYEQYF. CDR3 nucleotide sequence: TGTGCCAGCAGCTTAAGGGGGGGTTCCCAAGATACCTACGAGCAGTACTTC.

This clone was counted once. The rearrangement links TRBV6-2 or TRBV6-3 to TRBJ2-2; 10 bases agree with TRBD2. Germline assignment: CDR1 MNHEY and CDR2 SVGEGT. V was pared by 6 bases and J by 5 bases, with 12 bases of the junction left unmatched. The CDR3 has 17 amino acids. Written as DNA, the CDR3 is TGTGCCAGCAGCCCTCTCTCTAGCGGGGGAAGTACCGGGGAGCTGTTTTTT. Residues: CASSPLSSGGSTGELFF.

This sequence joins TRBV7-9 and TRBJ1-1; 9 nucleotides match TRBD1. This CDR3 is 15 amino acids long. J gave up 5 bases and V 1 base, and 5 bases lay outside the gene matches. Germline CDR1 is SEHNR and CDR2 is FQNEAQ (reference sequence). DNA of the CDR3: TGTGCCAGCAGCTTAGTGGTCGGACAGGGGACTGAAGCTTTCTTT. Its translation is CASSLVVGQGTEAFF.

The chain links TRBV7-3 to TRBJ2-7; 8 positions agree with TRBD1. The J segment lost 4 bases and the V segment lost 6 bases, leaving 5 bases of the junction unmatched. The V gene's germline CDR1 is SGHTA and CDR2 FQGTGA. The CDR3 is made up of 13 amino acids. The CDR3 is CASRSGTGYEQYF. The CDR3 DNA reads as TGTGCCAGCAGGTCTGGGACAGGTTACGAGCAGTACTTC.

This chain joins TRBV5-1 and TRBJ1-4, with 9 bases identical to TRBD1. The CDR3 has 15 amino acids. Per germline, CDR1 SGHRS and CDR2 YFSETQ. With V trimmed by 3 bases and J by 6 bases, 6 bases remained unmatched. This CDR3 reads CASSSPTGGDEKLFF. The CDR3 nucleotides are TGCGCCAGCAGCTCCCCGACAGGGGGGGATGAAAAACTGTTTTTT.

To note about this clone: One junction end disagrees with the germline gene, perhaps due to a read error. CDR3 sequence (DNA): TGCGCCAGCAGTCCGGACAGGGGGCGGTTTCTCTTC. It codes for CASSPDRGRFLF. V and J are TRBV10-1 and TRBJ1-2; 11 nucleotides line up with TRBD1. CDR1 and CDR2 from the germline V gene are WNHNN and SYGVQD (reference sequence). CDR3 length equals 12 residues.